Listed below are T cell receptor beta chains from one sample, sequenced in a study of T-cell memory formation after mild COVID-19. TCRdb analysed the 5' RACE reads with MiXCR anew, one entry per CDR3 protein. The table includes under 300,000 distinct CDR3 sequences, over 7% detected once. Sequenced material: PBMCs or a T cell subset sorted from them (not recorded which). The receptors here all came from a man aged 18 to 29 who had mild COVID-19 (a few samples of this study predate the infection). Cell type and time point are not known. Each CDR3 is given with its conserved first and last residue. The order of the fields is clone size, V gene, CDR3 protein. A row's size may be missing; if present it is once, few, many or a size class.

- | TRBV5-1 | CASSLDGATYNSPLHF
- | TRBV6-5 | CASSYSILNSYNEQFF
- | TRBV9 | CASSVAGVGDTQYF
- | TRBV4-1 | CASSQAGNEKLFF
- | TRBV20-1 | CSAPYRGGNQPQHF
many | TRBV24-1 | CATSDRGGAETQYF
few | TRBV7-3 | CASSSSRADTQYF
many | TRBV20-1 | CSGCGTGEETQYF
- | TRBV5-1 | CASSMGRSGNEQFF
- | TRBV20-1 | CSALKGAGDTEAFF
few | TRBV5-1 | CASSPAIQETQYF
- | TRBV5-1 | CASRPVGVAKNIQYF
- | TRBV15 | CATSSGWAGVGYTF
- | TRBV7-2 | CASRPDRFSNQPQHF
- | TRBV6-2/TRBV6-3 | CASSMSGGNPHEQYF
few | TRBV24-1 | CATSDPLQETQYF
many | TRBV27 | CASSLVGTASNQPQHF
many | TRBV27 | CASSLWYSRQPQHF
few | TRBV9 | CASSGTNNEQFF
many | TRBV2 | CASKGQGASGELFF
few | TRBV5-1 | CASSLTTREGTDTQYF
- | TRBV10-3 | CAISESGGARTQYF